Listed here are 25 T cell receptor beta chains from one sample, sequenced in a study of CD8+ T cells in alopecia areata (dated by TCRdb to 2016 to 2019). The time point tag for this specimen amounts to: baseline before oral tofacitinib. Preparation of the library involved the immunoSEQ multiplex PCR assay. To provide template for TCR sequencing, every sample had RNA extracted and reverse transcribed into cDNA. In its TCRdb copy, this immuneACCESS table keeps in-frame sequences only and misses some clones. Where compared with another copy, unresolved V genes explain less than half of these, and the others have no known cause. The table for this sample lists 61,000 or so clones; 90% to 97% of them were counted only once. The biggest ten clones account for roughly 25% of the sample. This specimen was CD8+ T cells sorted from blood, taken at week 0. The receptor set was obtained from a human donor with alopecia areata.

V gene TRBV4-3 combines with J gene TRBJ1-6; TRBD1 matches 9 bases. Germline V lookup: CDR1 LGHNA, CDR2 YSLEER. The V gene end was trimmed by 1 base and the J gene end by 5 bases; junction bases not matched to a gene: 15. This CDR3 has 20 residues. The CDR3 region has the DNA TGCGCCAGCAGCCAAGGGAGTACCTGGGGACAGGGTCTTCATAATTCACCCCTCCACTTT. It codes for CASSQGSTWGQGLHNSPLHF.

The chain carries TRBV30 and TRBJ1-1; D perhaps matches TRBD1 (5 bases). This CDR3 contains 12 residues. V lost 3 bases to trimming and J lost 7 bases, with 12 bases between them. Looked up from germline, CDR1 is GTSNPN and CDR2 is SVGIG (reference sequence). DNA for the CDR3: TGTGCCTGGAGCCCTGGGACGGTTGAAGCTTTCTTT. Amino acid sequence: CAWSPGTVEAFF. Full variable domain (missing parts from reference TRBV30 and TRBJ1-1): SQTIHQWPATLVQPVGSPLSLECTVEGTSNPNLYWYRQAAGRGLQLLFYSVGIGQISSEVPQNLSASRPQDRQFILSSKKLLLSDSGFYLCAWSPGTVEAFFGQGTRLTVV.

This clone is a singleton in its sample. The rearrangement uses TRBV5-4 and TRBJ2-3; 12 nucleotides line up with TRBD2. CDR3 length: 17 amino acids. CDR1 and CDR2 from the germline V gene are SGHNT and YYREEE (reference sequence). V trimming: 3 bases; J trimming: 3 bases; junction bases outside the gene matches: 8. The CDR3 DNA reads as TGTGCCAGCAGCTCCAAGACTAGCGGGGGCCAAACAGATACGCAGTATTTT. It is translated as CASSSKTSGGQTDTQYF. Complete variable domain (other parts from reference TRBV5-4 and TRBJ2-3): ETGVTQSPTHLIKTRGQQVTLRCSSQSGHNTVSWYQQALGQGPQFIFQYYREEENGRGNFPPRFSGLQFPNYSSELNVNALELDDSALYLCASSSKTSGGQTDTQYFGPGTRLTVL.

CDR3: CASSQVARGNNEAFF. CDR3 DNA: TGCGCCAGCAGCCAAGTGGCCAGGGGAAATAATGAAGCTTTCTTT. The chain uses TRBV4-3 and TRBJ1-1; D possibly corresponds to TRBD1 (6 bases). The germline V and J ends were trimmed by 1 base and 7 bases, with 16 bases remaining between them. The CDR3 runs 15 residues. Germline values: CDR1 LGHNA, CDR2 YSLEER.

This chain links TRBV4-1 with TRBJ1-1, with TRBD1 matching over 7 bases. V was clipped by 3 bases and J by 0 bases; unmatched bases: 4. The CDR3 sequence is 15 residues long. Germline assignment: CDR1 MGHRA and CDR2 YSYEKL. CDR3 region: CASSHLTGLNTEAFF. CDR3 DNA: TGCGCCAGCAGCCACCTGACAGGGTTGAACACTGAAGCTTTCTTT.

This chain connects TRBV6-5 to TRBJ1-2, with 7 bases fitting TRBD1. Per germline, CDR1 MNHEY and CDR2 SVGAGI. With 5 bases clipped from V and 6 bases from J, the junction kept 12 bases outside the gene matches. The CDR3 runs 15 residues. CDR3 residues: CASSLGQSDVNGYTF. The CDR3 coding sequence is TGTGCCAGCAGTCTGGGACAGTCCGATGTGAATGGCTACACCTTC.

This clone was picked up a small number of times. V gene TRBV4-3 combines with J gene TRBJ2-2, with a tentative D call TRBD1 (5 bases). Germline CDR1 and CDR2: LGHNA and YSLEER. Deletions cut 0 bases from V and 4 bases from J, with 12 bases between. The CDR3 is made up of 16 amino acids. The CDR3, as DNA: TGCGCCAGCAGCCAAGATGGGCAGGGCCCCACCGGGGAGCTGTTTTTT. Translating gives CASSQDGQGPTGELFF.

The genes are TRBV7-8 and TRBJ1-3; no clear D. Germline V lookup: CDR1 SGHVS, CDR2 FQNEAQ. This CDR3 contains 15 residues. Trimming left V 2 bases short and J 0 bases short, with 8 bases between. The CDR3 DNA follows: TGTGCCAGCAGCTTATCTAGCAGCTCTGGAAACACCATATATTTT. Translated: CASSLSSSSGNTIYF.

This chain links TRBV7-9 with TRBJ2-5; D not resolved. Germline V gene data show CDR1 as SEHNR and CDR2 as FQNEAQ (reference sequence). This CDR3 has 19 amino acids. V was clipped by 1 base and J by 0 bases, with 21 bases between them. The CDR3 reads CASSLEFSDRAKYQETQYF. The CDR3 coding sequence is TGTGCCAGCAGCTTAGAGTTTTCGGATAGGGCGAAGTACCAAGAGACCCAGTACTTC.

V and J are TRBV7-8 and TRBJ2-7; a possible D gene is TRBD1 (5 bases). Looked up from germline, CDR1 is SGHVS and CDR2 is FQNEAQ. This CDR3 is 16 amino acids long. V was shortened by 1 base and J by 6 bases, with 19 bases between the two germline ends. CDR3 loop: CASSLGFRQGSLEQYF. CDR3 DNA: TGTGCCAGCAGCTTAGGATTTCGGCAGGGTTCCCTCGAGCAGTACTTC.

CDR3 bases: TGTGCCAGTAGTATGTCGGGACTGGATACGCAGTATTTT. Residues: CASSMSGLDTQYF. The chain links TRBV19 to TRBJ2-3; D might be TRBD2 (6 bases). V was clipped by 3 bases and J by 6 bases, with 10 bases between them. The CDR3 contains 13 residues. Per germline, CDR1 LNHDA and CDR2 SQIVND (reference sequence). Drawing the rest from reference TRBV19 and TRBJ2-3, the complete variable domain is DGGITQSPKYLFRKEGQNVTLSCEQNLNHDAMYWYRQDPGQGLRLIYYSQIVNDFQKGDIAEGYSVSREKKESFPLTVTSAQKNPTAFYLCASSMSGLDTQYFGPGTRLTVL.

V usage is TRBV15 and J usage is TRBJ2-3; 7 nucleotides align to TRBD2. V lost 0 bases to trimming and J lost 1 base; unmatched junction nucleotides: 7. The CDR3 sequence is 17 residues long. Germline V gives CDR1 LNHNV, CDR2 YYDKDF (reference sequence). The CDR3 DNA sequence: TGTGCCACCAGCAGAGATCTGGGGGGGAGTGGCACAGATACGCAGTATTTT. This codes for CATSRDLGGSGTDTQYF.

The chain has TRBV4-1 and TRBJ2-7; TRBD1 agrees at 7 bases. V dropped 0 bases and J dropped 0; count of bases not matched to a gene: 5. This CDR3 comprises 16 residues. Germline V gene data show CDR1 as MGHRA and CDR2 as YSYEKL. As DNA, the CDR3 is TGCGCCAGCAGCCAAGACCGGGACAGAAGCTCCTACGAGCAGTACTTC. Its translation: CASSQDRDRSSYEQYF.

The chain combines TRBV10-3 with TRBJ1-1; 9 bases map to TRBD1. With 3 bases clipped from V and 4 bases from J, the junction kept 6 bases outside the gene matches. The CDR3 covers 15 residues. The germline V gene has CDR1 ENHRY and CDR2 SYGVKD. The CDR3 DNA follows: TGTGCCATCAGTGACGGACAGGGGACCGGCACTGAAGCTTTCTTT. Translated: CAISDGQGTGTEAFF.

In regard to this clone: Additional DNA sequences in this sample encode the identical CDR3. V usage is TRBV7-9 and J usage is TRBJ2-1; D is undetermined. CDR1 SEHNR and CDR2 FQNEAQ come from the germline V gene (reference sequence). The length of the CDR3 is 11 residues. Trimming took off 5 bases at V and 5 bases at J, with 4 bases between the two ends. DNA of the CDR3: TGTGCCAGCAGCCCGCACAATGAGCAGTTCTTC. It translates to CASSPHNEQFF.

The rearrangement uses TRBV10-3 and TRBJ2-3; the D gene is possibly TRBD2 (7 bases). Germline CDR1 reads ENHRY; CDR2 reads SYGVKD. CDR3 size: 14 residues. V was clipped by 7 bases and J by 2 bases, with 13 bases between them. The DNA for the CDR3 is TGTGCCATCAAGGCGGGGGCCTACACAGATACGCAGTATTTT. Translated, it gives CAIKAGAYTDTQYF.

This clone was seen a single time. This chain links TRBV4-1 with TRBJ2-7, with unresolved D. V was pared by 0 bases and J by 2 bases, with 11 bases between. Germline V CDR1 and CDR2: MGHRA, YSYEKL. The CDR3 totals 15 residues. Written as DNA, the CDR3 is TGCGCCAGCAGCCAAGAATGGACCAACACCTACGAGCAGTACTTC. Amino acids: CASSQEWTNTYEQYF.

V is TRBV4-1 and J is TRBJ1-6, with 7 bases that match TRBD1. Trimming removed 2 bases from V and 7 bases from J; junction bases left unmatched: 5. The germline V gene has CDR1 MGHRA and CDR2 YSYEKL. CDR3 size: 15 residues. The CDR3 nucleotides read TGCGCCAGCAGCCAAATTGCAGGGGGAAATTCACCCCTCCACTTT. Translating gives CASSQIAGGNSPLHF.

In its sample, this clone was seen once. This chain joins TRBV5-1 and TRBJ2-1; D remains unclear. Per the germline V gene, CDR1 is SGHRS and CDR2 is YFSETQ. Deletions cut 3 bases from V and 0 bases from J, with 10 bases between. The CDR3 has 15 residues. The CDR3 coding sequence is TGCGCCAGCAGCTGGGGTAGCAACTCCTACAATGAGCAGTTCTTC. Its translation: CASSWGSNSYNEQFF.

V gene TRBV5-1 combines with J gene TRBJ1-1; TRBD1 might be the D (5 bases). The ends were cut back, 3 bases at V and 3 bases at J, with 12 bases in the middle. The CDR3 has 14 residues. Germline CDR1 SGHRS, CDR2 YFSETQ. The CDR3 sequence is CASSSTDRYTEAFF. The CDR3, as DNA: TGCGCCAGCAGCTCTACAGACAGATACACTGAAGCTTTCTTT.

J is TRBJ1-1 and V is TRBV10-3; D remains unclear. Looked up from germline, CDR1 is ENHRY and CDR2 is SYGVKD. CDR3 size: 12 residues. Deletions cut 2 bases from V and 2 bases from J, with 3 bases between. CDR3 DNA: TGTGCCATCAGTGAGGGAAACACTGAAGCTTTCTTT. Encoded protein: CAISEGNTEAFF.

The gene calls are TRBV19 and TRBJ2-7; TRBD2 matches at 12 bases. Trimming cost V 2 bases and J 4 bases; bases outside gene matches: 9. This CDR3 has 17 amino acids. Germline V CDR1 and CDR2: LNHDA, SQIVND (reference sequence). The CDR3 nucleotides are TGTGCCAGTAGTATAAGTTTCCGGACTAGCGGGGTTTACGAGCAGTACTTC. This encodes CASSISFRTSGVYEQYF.

The rearrangement uses TRBV27 and TRBJ2-7; D is uncertain. The CDR3 length is 13 residues. V was cut by 3 bases and J by 7 bases, with 13 bases left in between. Germline CDR1 reads MNHEY; CDR2 reads SMNVEV (reference sequence). CDR3 sequence: CASSFGPLGEQYF. The CDR3 nucleotides are TGTGCCAGCAGTTTCGGGCCCTTAGGAGAGCAGTACTTC.

The rearrangement joins TRBV7-9 to TRBJ2-3, with D uncertain. Germline loops: CDR1 SEHNR, CDR2 FQNEAQ (reference sequence). CDR3 length: 16 amino acids. Trimming took off 1 base at V and 2 bases at J, with 13 bases between the two ends. The CDR3 nucleotides are TGTGCCAGCAGCTTAGTCGTGGGTCACCTCACAGATACGCAGTATTTT. Its protein product is CASSLVVGHLTDTQYF.

This rearrangement joins TRBV6-6 to TRBJ2-7, with D uncertain. The CDR3 spans 15 residues. V shed 2 bases and J shed 0 bases, with 11 bases lying between them. Germline CDR1 and CDR2: MNHNY and SVGAGI (reference sequence). CDR3 in DNA: TGTGCCAGCAGTTACAACCCGACGAGCTCCTACGAGCAGTACTTC. Amino acid sequence: CASSYNPTSSYEQYF.